This T cell receptor beta chain was captured by sequencing in a study of blood T cell repertoires in COVID-19. Study details: Both acute and convalescent COVID-19 samples were obtained from the United States, Italy and Spain.

Profiling relied on immunoSEQ multiplex PCR, and the TCRdb table lists in-frame clones only, not all of them. The sample lists roughly 250,000 clones, around 82% occurring once. The CDR3 loop spans 13 amino acids. V gave up 6 bases and J gave up 4 bases, with 12 bases separating them. This clone is a singleton in its sample. This receptor was taken from a woman older than 75 with active or convalescent COVID-19. The chain carries TRBV12-3 or TRBV12-4 and TRBJ1-2; D may be TRBD1 (5 bases). The sample was peripheral blood. DNA for the CDR3: TGTGCCAGCAGATCAGGGTTCGCCTATGGCTACACCTTC. Translation gives CASRSGFAYGYTF.